What follows is one T cell receptor (beta chain) and its context. This clonotype was seen ten or more times. Its antigen is currently not known. Base qualities are missing; no much larger clone stands one base away. Total RNA was extracted from unfractionated whole blood collected in Tempus Blood RNA tubes. A few healthy volunteers were used as TCR sequencing controls and were bled at day 0, 2 weeks and 6 weeks. The data are from a study of human T cells and chemical hapten exposure (dated by TCRdb to the early 2020s). Study-wide context: The libraries were sequenced as a pool, and the TCR yield per sample differed mostly because of small variations in library volumes within the pool. In alopecia patients, the study followed how the peripheral blood TCR repertoire changed in vivo over primary and secondary sensitization to diphenylcyclopropenone (DPC), a hapten. From each blood RNA sample, both TCR alpha and TCR beta chains were sequenced. General conclusions and limits of the study: The number of TCRs above 1 in 1000 frequency did not change with DPC sensitization; there was no evidence of global repertoire structure alterations. Repeated subsampling changed both the strength of the expansion versus patch-test correlation and the threshold at which that correlation became significant.

The CDR3 runs 16 residues from the cysteine to the phenylalanine. The read is trimmed to its CDR3 DNA, 48 bases read in frame from base 1. Relative to germline, V is 5 bases shorter and J is 2 bases shorter, with 16 bases between their ends. The library was obtained by 5' RACE. Sequencing took place on an Illumina MiSeq. During library preparation, unique molecular identifiers were attached to individual cDNA molecules so that TCRs could be counted quantitatively and reproducibly. The study's processing was this. A median of roughly 99,000 TCRs per sample was observed, with a range of about 20,000 to 750,000. The Decombinator software suite was used to annotate V, J and CDR3 in the TCR reads. Every sample was subsampled to the same number of TCRs (28,000) for the PS versus PT1 abundance plots. Expanded TCRs were defined as absent before sensitization and observed at least eight times at the 2-week time point. Through fastp at Q25 and MiXCR, TCRdb rebuilt clones from the public reads, retaining in-frame beta chains. Rows with a matching CDR3 protein are joined into one entry that keeps the most common DNA and genes. TCRdb's processing, not the authors', yielded these V and J calls. Here the sample has 150,000 or so distinct CDR3 sequences; roughly 4.1% occur a single time. The leading ten clones occupy around 1.4% of the sample.

The source is a female donor in good health. Recombination joined TRBV12-3 or TRBV12-4 with TRBJ2-1; the D gene remains uncertain. For the CDR3, the sequence is CASSIPRLFAYNEQFF. DNA sequence: TGTGCCAGCAGTATACCTCGTTTATTCGCCTACAATGAGCAGTTCTTC.